The present TCR beta chain was sequenced within a study of cytomegalovirus exposure and HLA in healthy donors. With 5 bases removed from V and 2 bases from J, the gap between germline ends came to 10 bases. This CDR3 spans 13 amino acids. Looked up from germline, CDR1 is SGHRS and CDR2 is YFSETQ. Vbeta (60) and Jbeta (13) primers were used in the PCR. Repertoires were generated with immunoSEQ multiplex PCR, while TCRdb's copy carries only in-frame clones and drops some. The table has fewer than 250,000 clones, roughly 90% seen once. Sample: PBMCs. The clonotype originates from a boy aged 2-15 years in good health and CMV-seronegative. The chain employs TRBV5-1 and TRBJ2-5; the D gene is possibly TRBD1 (6 bases). Here the CDR3 reads CASRGAGQETQYF. CDR3 sequence (DNA): TGCGCCAGCAGGGGGGCCGGACAAGAGACCCAGTACTTC.